What follows are 14 T cell receptor beta chains derived from one specimen sequenced in a study of a mutant IDH1 vaccine in newly diagnosed glioma. Described time point: week 35, safety follow-up. It was 300 ug of mutant IDH1 20-mer peptide that made up each vaccine dose, given with topical imiquimod. Which antigens these TCRs recognize remains unknown. The data were produced by immunoSEQ multiplex PCR, yet TCRdb's version contains in-frame clones alone and is incomplete. Here the sample spans more than 55,000 clones, around 80% being singletons. The specimen was PBMCs, collected from a glioma patient whose treatment included an IDH1 peptide vaccine. These receptors originate from a man younger than 45 with glioma.

The chain uses TRBV2 and TRBJ1-4; weak D call: TRBD1 (5 bases). Germline V gene data show CDR1 as SNHLY and CDR2 as FYNNEI. The V and J ends lost 6 bases and 0 bases respectively, with 11 bases between them. The CDR3 covers 15 residues. CDR3 amino acids: CASSADTSTNEKLFF. As DNA, the CDR3 is TGTGCCAGCAGCGCGGACACCTCAACTAATGAAAAACTGTTTTTT.

With respect to this clone: The same CDR3 can be traced to other DNA sequences in this sample. The chain couples TRBV5-1 to TRBJ2-2; no firm D call. The germline V and J ends were trimmed by 2 bases and 8 bases, with 4 bases remaining between them. The CDR3 consists of 11 residues. Germline CDR1 reads SGHRS; CDR2 reads YFSETQ. The CDR3 here is CASSFGGELFF. The CDR3 nucleotides read TGCGCCAGCAGCTTTGGGGGGGAGCTGTTTTTT. The complete variable domain, with remaining parts taken from reference TRBV5-1 and TRBJ2-2, reads KAGVTQTPRYLIKTRGQQVTLSCSPISGHRSVSWYQQTPGQGLQFLFEYFSETQRNKGNFPGRFSGRQFSNSRSEMNVSTLELGDSALYLCASSFGGELFFGEGSRLTVL.

This clone was picked up one time. This sequence joins TRBV2 and TRBJ1-4; TRBD1 matches 9 bases. The junction had 6 bases not matched to a gene; V was cut back by 6 bases and J by 7 bases. The CDR3 consists of 14 residues. Per the germline V gene, CDR1 is SNHLY and CDR2 is FYNNEI. The DNA for the CDR3 is TGTGCCAGCAGGAGAGGGACAGGGAGTGAAAAACTGTTTTTT. It yields the protein CASRRGTGSEKLFF. The entire variable domain, with the rest obtained from reference TRBV2 and TRBJ1-4, is as follows: EPEVTQTPSHQVTQMGQEVILRCVPISNHLYFYWYRQILGQKVEFLVSFYNNEISEKSEIFDDQFSVERPDGSNFTLKIRSTKLEDSAMYFCASRRGTGSEKLFFGSGTQLSVL.

This chain connects TRBV7-9 to TRBJ2-1, with 9 bases matching TRBD1. Germline V gene lookup returns CDR1 SEHNR and CDR2 FQNEAQ (reference sequence). The length of the CDR3 is 18 residues. With 6 bases clipped from V and 6 bases from J, the junction kept 18 bases outside the gene matches. The CDR3 spells CASSYARPGQGPANEQFF. The DNA for the CDR3 is TGTGCCAGCAGTTACGCCCGTCCGGGACAGGGTCCAGCCAATGAGCAGTTCTTC.

This clone was seen only once. The chain uses TRBV21-1 and TRBJ1-5; TRBD1, the D gene given by the table, was not confirmed from the DNA. TRBV21-1 is tagged as a pseudogene. The CDR3 length is 14 residues. CDR3 sequence (DNA): TGTGCCAGCAGCAAGTCACATAGCAATCAGCCCCAGCATTTT. The encoded protein is CASSKSHSNQPQHF.

This chain joins TRBV5-4 and TRBJ1-3; TRBD1 is a possible D gene (5 bases). V lost 2 bases to trimming and J lost 3 bases, with 15 bases between them. From germline, CDR1 is SGHNT and CDR2 YYREEE (reference sequence). The CDR3 is 16 residues long. The CDR3 is CASSFSGGAYGNTIYF. The DNA of the CDR3 is TGTGCCAGCAGCTTTTCGGGAGGGGCGTATGGAAACACCATATATTTT.

The V and J genes are TRBV7-6 and TRBJ2-3; D remains unclear. Per germline, CDR1 SGHVS and CDR2 FNYEAQ. This CDR3 comprises 15 residues. V was clipped by 1 base and J by 0 bases, with 8 bases between them. The CDR3 region has the DNA TGTGCCAGCAGCTTAGGGCACCATAGCACAGATACGCAGTATTTT. Its translation is CASSLGHHSTDTQYF.

The rearrangement joins TRBV10-3 to TRBJ2-2; D may be TRBD2 (6 bases). V was cut by 6 bases and J by 6 bases, with 11 bases left in between. Germline V lookup: CDR1 ENHRY, CDR2 SYGVKD. CDR3 size: 13 residues. CDR3 residues: CAISPGTAGELFF. In nucleotides, the CDR3 is TGTGCCATCAGCCCCGGGACTGCCGGGGAGCTGTTTTTT.

This clone was recorded only once. The rearrangement links TRBV6-5 to TRBJ1-1; tentatively, D is TRBD1 (5 bases). Germline CDR1 MNHEY, CDR2 SVGAGI. With 6 bases removed from V and 5 bases from J, the gap between germline ends came to 13 bases. The CDR3 extends over 13 amino acids. Here the CDR3 reads CASSLGLGTEAFF. The CDR3 DNA follows: TGTGCCAGCAGCTTGGGACTAGGAACTGAAGCTTTCTTT.

This rearrangement joins TRBV9 to TRBJ2-3, with 10 bases identical to TRBD1. After removal of 3 bases from V and 2 bases from J, the junction contained 6 bases not matched to a gene. Germline CDR1 is SGDLS and CDR2 is YYNGEE. The CDR3 sequence is 16 residues long. The CDR3 is CASSARQGAYTDTQYF. In nucleotides, the CDR3 is TGTGCCAGCAGCGCCCGACAGGGGGCATACACAGATACGCAGTATTTT.

This rearrangement joins TRBV28 to TRBJ2-7, with D tentatively TRBD1 or TRBD2 (6 bases each). Germline CDR1 MDHEN, CDR2 SYDVKM. The CDR3 covers 12 residues. The V end was cut by 11 bases, the J end by 9 bases, with 20 bases between. The CDR3 sequence: CAWSRRGARQYF. The CDR3 DNA sequence: TGTGCCTGGTCGCGGAGGGGGGCCCGGCAGTACTTC.

The chain carries TRBV29-1 and TRBJ2-2, with 8 positions matching TRBD1. V lost 7 bases and J lost 7; bases outside the gene matches: 11. Germline CDR1 reads SQVTM; CDR2 reads ANQGSEA. The CDR3 is 14 residues long. The CDR3 spells CSGRQGRVNGELFF. CDR3 DNA: TGCAGCGGACGACAGGGGCGCGTTAACGGGGAGCTGTTTTTT.

This clone has a handful of counts. As DNA, the CDR3 is TGCGCCAGCCGTAGACAGCCTCAGAACACTGAAGCTTTCTTT. As protein: CASRRQPQNTEAFF. This sequence joins TRBV5-1 and TRBJ1-1; D is perhaps TRBD1 (5 bases). Looked up from germline, CDR1 is SGHRS and CDR2 is YFSETQ. V lost 7 bases, J lost 1 base, and 14 bases lay in between. This CDR3 has 14 residues.

The chain is built from TRBV7-9 and TRBJ2-7; 7 nucleotides agree with TRBD2. The CDR3 sequence is 18 residues long. J gave up 1 base and V 5 bases, and 17 bases lay outside the gene matches. The germline CDR1 and CDR2 sequences are SEHNR and FQNEAQ (reference sequence). The CDR3 nucleotides are TGTGCCAGCAGCCTCCCCGGAGGTGCGGGGGATCGTTCCTACGAGCAGTACTTC. Protein product: CASSLPGGAGDRSYEQYF.